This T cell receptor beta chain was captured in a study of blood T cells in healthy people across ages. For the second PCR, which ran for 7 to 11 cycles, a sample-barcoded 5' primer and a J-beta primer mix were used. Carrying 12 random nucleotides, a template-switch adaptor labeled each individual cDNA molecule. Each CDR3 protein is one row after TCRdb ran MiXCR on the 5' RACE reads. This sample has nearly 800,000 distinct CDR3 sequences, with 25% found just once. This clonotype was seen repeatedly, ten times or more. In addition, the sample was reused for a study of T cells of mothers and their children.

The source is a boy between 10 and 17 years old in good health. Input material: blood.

The CDR3 DNA reads TGTGCCAGCAGCCCCCCTCTGGGGAATGAGCAGTTCTTC. Protein: CASSPPLGNEQFF. J is TRBJ2-1 and V is TRBV7-9; D remains unclear. The germline V gene has CDR1 SEHNR and CDR2 FQNEAQ (reference sequence). The V end was cut by 5 bases, the J end by 7 bases, with 12 bases between. This CDR3 has 13 amino acids.